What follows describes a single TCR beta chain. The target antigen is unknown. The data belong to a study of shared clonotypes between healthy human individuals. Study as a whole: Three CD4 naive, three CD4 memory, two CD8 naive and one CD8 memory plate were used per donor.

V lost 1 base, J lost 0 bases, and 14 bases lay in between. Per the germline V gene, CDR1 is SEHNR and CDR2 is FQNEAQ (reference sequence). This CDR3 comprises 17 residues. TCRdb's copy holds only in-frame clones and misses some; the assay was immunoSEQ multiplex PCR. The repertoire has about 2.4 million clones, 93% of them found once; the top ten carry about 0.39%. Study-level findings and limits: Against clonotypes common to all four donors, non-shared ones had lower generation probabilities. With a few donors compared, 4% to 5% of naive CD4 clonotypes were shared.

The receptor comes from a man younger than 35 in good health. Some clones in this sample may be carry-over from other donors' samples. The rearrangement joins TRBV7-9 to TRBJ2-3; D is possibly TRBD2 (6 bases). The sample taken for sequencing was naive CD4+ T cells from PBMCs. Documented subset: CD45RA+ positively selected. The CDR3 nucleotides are TGTGCCAGCAGCTTAGGGGTAGCGGCACTTAGCACAGATACGCAGTATTTT. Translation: CASSLGVAALSTDTQYF.